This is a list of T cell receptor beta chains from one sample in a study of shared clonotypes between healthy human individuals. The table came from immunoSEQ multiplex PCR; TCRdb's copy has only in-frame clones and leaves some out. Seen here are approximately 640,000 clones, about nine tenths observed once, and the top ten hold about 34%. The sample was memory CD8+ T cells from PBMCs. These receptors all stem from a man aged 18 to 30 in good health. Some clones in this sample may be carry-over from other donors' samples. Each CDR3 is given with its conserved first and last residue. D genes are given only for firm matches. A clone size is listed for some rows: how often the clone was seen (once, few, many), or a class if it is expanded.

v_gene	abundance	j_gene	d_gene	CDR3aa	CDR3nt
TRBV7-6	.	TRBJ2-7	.	CASSLKDGSYEQYF	TGTGCCAGCAGCTTAAAGGACGGCTCCTACGAGCAGTACTTC
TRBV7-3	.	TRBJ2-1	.	CASSPRFGLDYNEQFF	TGTGCCAGCAGCCCACGATTTGGGCTGGACTACAATGAGCAGTTCTTC
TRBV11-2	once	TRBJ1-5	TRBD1	CASSLGQGPNQPQHF	TGTGCCAGCAGCTTAGGACAGGGCCCCAATCAGCCCCAGCATTTT
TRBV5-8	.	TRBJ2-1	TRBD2	CASSSVGGAGGYEQFF	TGTGCCAGCAGCTCGGTCGGGGGAGCGGGAGGCTATGAGCAGTTCTTC
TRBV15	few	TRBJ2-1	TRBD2	CATSQRGLAGDNEQFF	TGTGCCACCAGCCAACGAGGACTAGCGGGAGACAATGAGCAGTTCTTC
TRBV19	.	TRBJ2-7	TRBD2	CASSKTSVLEQYF	TGTGCCAGTAGTAAAACTAGCGTCCTCGAGCAGTACTTC
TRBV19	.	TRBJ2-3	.	CASSIGVGADTQYF	TGTGCCAGTAGTATCGGTGTGGGGGCTGATACGCAGTATTTT
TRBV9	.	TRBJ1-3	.	CASSVVPIGNTIYF	TGTGCCAGCAGCGTAGTCCCCATTGGAAACACCATATATTTT
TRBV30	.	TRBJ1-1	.	CACFGEAPEAFF	TGTGCCTGTTTCGGGGAGGCTCCTGAAGCTTTCTTT
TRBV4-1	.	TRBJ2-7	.	CASSPAVGAIDYEQYF	TGCGCCAGCAGCCCCGCTGTGGGGGCAATAGACTACGAGCAGTACTTC
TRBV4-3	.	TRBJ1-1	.	CASSQGPDTEAFF	TGCGCCAGCAGCCAAGGACCGGACACTGAAGCTTTCTTT
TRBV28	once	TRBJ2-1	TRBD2	CASTPGLAEYNEQFF	TGTGCCAGCACTCCTGGACTAGCGGAGTACAATGAGCAGTTCTTC
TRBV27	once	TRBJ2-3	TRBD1	CASKRTGFTDTQYF	TGTGCCAGCAAGAGGACAGGGTTCACAGATACGCAGTATTTT
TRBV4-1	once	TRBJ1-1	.	CASSQGYAIEAFF	TGCGCCAGCAGCCAAGGGTACGCGATTGAAGCTTTCTTT
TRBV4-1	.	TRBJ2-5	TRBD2	CASSQDGTSGETQYF	TGCGCCAGCAGCCAAGATGGGACTAGCGGGGAGACCCAGTACTTC
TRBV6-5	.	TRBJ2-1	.	CASSYTNREAYNEQFF	TGTGCCAGCAGTTACACCAACAGGGAAGCGTACAATGAGCAGTTCTTC
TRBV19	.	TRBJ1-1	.	CASAAGEAFF	TGTGCCAGTGCTGCCGGTGAAGCTTTCTTT
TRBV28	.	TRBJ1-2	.	CASSFRTQPTGRGYTF	TGTGCCAGCAGTTTCAGGACACAACCCACAGGTAGAGGCTACACCTTC
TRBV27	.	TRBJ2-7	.	CASSNVPGDLPYEQYF	TGTGCCAGCAGTAACGTACCAGGGGATCTTCCCTACGAGCAGTACTTC
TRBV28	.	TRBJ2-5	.	CASSQRGYQETQYF	TGTGCCAGCAGCCAGAGGGGGTACCAAGAGACCCAGTACTTC
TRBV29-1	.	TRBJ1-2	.	CSVASAGRPPNYGYTF	TGCAGCGTAGCTTCTGCGGGTAGGCCTCCTAACTATGGCTACACCTTC
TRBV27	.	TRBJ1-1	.	CASSLGQYTEAFF	TGTGCCAGCAGTTTGGGGCAGTACACTGAAGCTTTCTTT
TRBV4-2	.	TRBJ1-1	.	CASSQVAEGRMNTEAFF	TGTGCCAGCAGCCAAGTAGCGGAGGGACGGATGAACACTGAAGCTTTCTTT
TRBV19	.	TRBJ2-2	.	CASSIWGGELFF	TGTGCCAGTAGTATATGGGGCGGGGAGCTGTTTTTT
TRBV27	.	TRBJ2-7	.	CASRRGLDYEQYF	TGTGCCAGCAGACGGGGACTCGATTACGAGCAGTACTTC
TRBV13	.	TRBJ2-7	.	CASSQIRSSYEQYF	TGTGCCAGCAGTCAAATCAGGAGCTCCTACGAGCAGTACTTC
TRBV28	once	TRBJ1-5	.	CASSPLQGLDNQPQHF	TGTGCCAGCAGCCCCCTGCAGGGGCTGGACAATCAGCCCCAGCATTTT
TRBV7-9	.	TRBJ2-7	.	CASSPLSHVTEEQYF	TGTGCCAGCAGCCCCCTTTCACACGTTACCGAGGAGCAGTACTTC
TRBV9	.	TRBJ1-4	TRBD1	CASSLRDRGSEKLFF	TGTGCCAGCAGCCTACGGGACAGGGGTAGTGAAAAACTGTTTTTT
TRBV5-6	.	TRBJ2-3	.	CASSPVHGADTQYF	TGTGCCAGCAGCCCCGTGCACGGAGCAGATACGCAGTATTTT
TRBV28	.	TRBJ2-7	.	CATRAPGLQQYF	TGTGCCACGAGGGCCCCCGGGCTCCAGCAGTACTTC
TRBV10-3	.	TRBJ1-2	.	CAISESSGRNYGYTF	TGTGCCATCAGTGAGTCGTCGGGCAGAAACTATGGCTACACCTTC
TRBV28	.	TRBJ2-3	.	CASSLRGRVADTQYF	TGTGCCAGCAGTTTAAGGGGCAGGGTTGCAGATACGCAGTATTTT
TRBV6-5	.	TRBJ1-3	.	CASSSGTSGNTIYF	TGTGCCAGCAGTTCCGGGACCTCTGGAAACACCATATATTTT
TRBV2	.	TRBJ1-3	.	CASSEARAIPGNTIYF	TGTGCCAGCAGTGAAGCGCGGGCAATCCCTGGAAACACCATATATTTT